This T cell receptor beta chain derives from a study of low-dose radiotherapy and immunotherapy resistance in tumors. About the research overall: Oral aspirin 300 mg was taken by patients daily for four cycles from cycle 1 day 1.

The time point: after trial treatment. Indicated treatment: LDRT plus nivolumab, ipilimumab, low-dose cyclophosphamide and aspirin (RACIN trial). This clonotype was seen ten or more times. Both TCRalpha and TCRbeta chains were reverse transcribed with V-gene-specific primers. TCR amplification involved 15 to 20 PCR cycles with a constant-region primer and V-primer adapter. From the reads, TCRdb called clonotypes with MiXCR, one entry per CDR3 protein. Of about 97,000 distinct CDR3 sequences listed, about a fifth are singletons. The V end was cut by 6 bases, the J end by 0 bases, with 11 bases between. CDR1 and CDR2 (germline): DFQATT, SNEGSKA (reference sequence). CDR3 size: 14 residues.

J is TRBJ2-2 and V is TRBV20-1; no reliable D call. The TCR sequence derives from a male donor with prostate cancer. This specimen was PBMCs, taken after low-dose radiotherapy plus immunotherapy. Here the CDR3 reads CSAPGAANTGELFF. The CDR3 DNA is TGCAGTGCACCCGGCGCCGCGAACACCGGGGAGCTGTTTTTT.